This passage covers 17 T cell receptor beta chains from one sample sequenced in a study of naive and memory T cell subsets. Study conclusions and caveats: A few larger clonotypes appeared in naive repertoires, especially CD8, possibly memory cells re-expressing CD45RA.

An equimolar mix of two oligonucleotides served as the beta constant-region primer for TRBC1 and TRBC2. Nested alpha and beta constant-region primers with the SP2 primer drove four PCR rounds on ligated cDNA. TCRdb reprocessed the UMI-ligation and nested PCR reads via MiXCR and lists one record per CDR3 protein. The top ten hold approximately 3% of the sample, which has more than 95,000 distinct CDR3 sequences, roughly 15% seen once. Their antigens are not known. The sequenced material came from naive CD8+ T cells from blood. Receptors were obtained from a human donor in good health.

The CDR3 DNA reads TGTGCCTGGACCCCGGGACAGGGTAATTCACCCCTCCACTTT. Residues: CAWTPGQGNSPLHF. J is TRBJ1-6 and V is TRBV30, with TRBD1 identical over 9 bases. The CDR3 extends over 14 amino acids. Germline CDR1 GTSNPN, CDR2 SVGIG (reference sequence). The junction had 4 bases not matched to a gene; V was cut back by 4 bases and J by 6 bases.

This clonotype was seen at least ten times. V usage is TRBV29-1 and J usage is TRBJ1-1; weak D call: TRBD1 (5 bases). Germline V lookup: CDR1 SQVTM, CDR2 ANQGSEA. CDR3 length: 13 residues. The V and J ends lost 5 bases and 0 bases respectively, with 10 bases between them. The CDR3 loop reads CSVMTEMNTEAFF. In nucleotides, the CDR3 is TGCAGCGTTATGACAGAAATGAACACTGAAGCTTTCTTT.

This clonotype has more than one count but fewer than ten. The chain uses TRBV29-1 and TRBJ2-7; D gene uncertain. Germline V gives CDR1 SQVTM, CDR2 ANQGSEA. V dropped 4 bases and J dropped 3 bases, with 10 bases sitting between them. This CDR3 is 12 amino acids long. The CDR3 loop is CSVVSSDYEQYF. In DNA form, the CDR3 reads TGCAGCGTTGTATCGTCAGACTACGAGCAGTACTTC.

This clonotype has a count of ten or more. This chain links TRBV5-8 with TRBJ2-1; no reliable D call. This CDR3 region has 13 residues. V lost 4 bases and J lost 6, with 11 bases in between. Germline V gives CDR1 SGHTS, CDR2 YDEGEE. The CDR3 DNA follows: TGTGCCAGCAGCATAGGGTCCCTCAATGAGCAGTTCTTC. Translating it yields CASSIGSLNEQFF.

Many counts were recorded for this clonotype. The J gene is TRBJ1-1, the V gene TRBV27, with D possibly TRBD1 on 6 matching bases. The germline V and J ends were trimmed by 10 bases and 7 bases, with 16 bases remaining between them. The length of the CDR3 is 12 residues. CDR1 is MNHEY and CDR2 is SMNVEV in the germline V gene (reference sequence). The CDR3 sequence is CATHSGHREAFF. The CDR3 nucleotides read TGTGCCACCCACTCGGGACACCGTGAAGCTTTCTTT.

The CDR3 DNA follows: TGTGCCAGCAGCTTATGGCTCCGACTAGCGGGGGGCGGGACAGATACGCAGTATTTT. This encodes CASSLWLRLAGGGTDTQYF. The V and J genes are TRBV7-2 and TRBJ2-3; 13 bases fit TRBD2. CDR1 is SGHTA, CDR2 FQGNSA, per germline. J gave up 3 bases and V 2 bases, and 11 bases lay outside the gene matches. This CDR3 has 19 amino acids.

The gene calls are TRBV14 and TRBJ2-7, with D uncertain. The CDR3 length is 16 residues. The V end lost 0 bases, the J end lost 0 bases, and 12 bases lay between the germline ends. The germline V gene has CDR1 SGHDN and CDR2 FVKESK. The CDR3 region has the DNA TGTGCCAGCAGCCAAGATGTTGGCAGCAGCTCCTACGAGCAGTACTTC. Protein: CASSQDVGSSSYEQYF.

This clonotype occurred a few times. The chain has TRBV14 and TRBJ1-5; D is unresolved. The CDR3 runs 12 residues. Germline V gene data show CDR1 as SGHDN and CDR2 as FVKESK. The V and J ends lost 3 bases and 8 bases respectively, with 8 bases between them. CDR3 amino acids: CASSQGSEPQHF. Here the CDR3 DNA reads TGTGCCAGCAGCCAGGGCTCTGAGCCCCAGCATTTT.

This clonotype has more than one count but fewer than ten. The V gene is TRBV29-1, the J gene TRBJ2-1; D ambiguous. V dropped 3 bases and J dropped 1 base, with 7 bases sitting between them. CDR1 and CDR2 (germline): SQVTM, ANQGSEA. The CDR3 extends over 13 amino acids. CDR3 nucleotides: TGCAGCGTTGACCGGTCATCCTACAATGAGCAGTTCTTC. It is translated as CSVDRSSYNEQFF.

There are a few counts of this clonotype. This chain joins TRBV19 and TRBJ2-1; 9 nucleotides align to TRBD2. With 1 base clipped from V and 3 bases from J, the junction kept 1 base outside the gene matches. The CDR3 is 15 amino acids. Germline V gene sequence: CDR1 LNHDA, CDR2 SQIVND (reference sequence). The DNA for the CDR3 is TGTGCCAGTAGTATAGTAGCGGGAGACTACAATGAGCAGTTCTTC. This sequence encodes CASSIVAGDYNEQFF. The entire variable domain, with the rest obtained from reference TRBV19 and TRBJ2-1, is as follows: DGGITQSPKYLFRKEGQNVTLSCEQNLNHDAMYWYRQDPGQGLRLIYYSQIVNDFQKGDIAEGYSVSREKKESFPLTVTSAQKNPTAFYLCASSIVAGDYNEQFFGPGTRLTVL.

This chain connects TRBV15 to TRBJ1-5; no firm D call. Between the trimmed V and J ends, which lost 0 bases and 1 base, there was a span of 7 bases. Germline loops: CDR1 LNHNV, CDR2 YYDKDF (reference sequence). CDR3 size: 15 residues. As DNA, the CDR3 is TGTGCCACCAGCAGAGATCAGTTAAGCAATCAGCCCCAGCATTTT. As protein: CATSRDQLSNQPQHF.

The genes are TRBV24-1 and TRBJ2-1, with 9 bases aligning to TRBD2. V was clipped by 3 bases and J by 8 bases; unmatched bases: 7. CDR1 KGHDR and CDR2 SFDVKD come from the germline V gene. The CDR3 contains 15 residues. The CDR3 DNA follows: TGTGCCACCAGTGATGGGACTAGCATAGTCGATGAGCAGTTCTTC. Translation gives CATSDGTSIVDEQFF.

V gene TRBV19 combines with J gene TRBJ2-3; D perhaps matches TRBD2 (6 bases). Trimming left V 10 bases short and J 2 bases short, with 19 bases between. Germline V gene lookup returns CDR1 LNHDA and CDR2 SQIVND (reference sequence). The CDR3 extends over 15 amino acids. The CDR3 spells CATGGGFIHTDTQYF. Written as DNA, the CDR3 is TGTGCCACCGGGGGTGGTTTTATCCACACAGATACGCAGTATTTT.

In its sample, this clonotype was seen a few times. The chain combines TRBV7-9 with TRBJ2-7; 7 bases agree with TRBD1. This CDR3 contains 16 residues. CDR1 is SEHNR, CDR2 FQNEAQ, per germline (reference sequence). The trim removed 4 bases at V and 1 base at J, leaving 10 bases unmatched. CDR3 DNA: TGTGCCAGCAGCTCCGACCTCCCCAGGGGGTCCTACGAGCAGTACTTC. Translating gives CASSSDLPRGSYEQYF.

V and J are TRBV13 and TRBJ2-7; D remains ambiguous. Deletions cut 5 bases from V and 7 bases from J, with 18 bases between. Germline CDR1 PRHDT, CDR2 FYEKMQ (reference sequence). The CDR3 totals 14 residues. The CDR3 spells CASSLWGNAREQYF. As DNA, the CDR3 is TGTGCCAGCAGCCTCTGGGGAAACGCGAGGGAGCAGTACTTC.

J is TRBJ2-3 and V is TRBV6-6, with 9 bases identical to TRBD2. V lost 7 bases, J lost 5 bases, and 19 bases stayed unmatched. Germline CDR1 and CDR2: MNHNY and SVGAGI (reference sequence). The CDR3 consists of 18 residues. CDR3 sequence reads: CASNSGTSNIESRDTQYF. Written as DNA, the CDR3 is TGTGCCAGCAATAGCGGGACTAGCAATATAGAAAGTCGAGATACGCAGTATTTT.

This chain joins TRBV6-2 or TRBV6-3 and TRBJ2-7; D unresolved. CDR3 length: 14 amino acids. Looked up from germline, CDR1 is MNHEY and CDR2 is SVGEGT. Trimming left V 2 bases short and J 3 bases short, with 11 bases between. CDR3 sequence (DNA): TGTGCCAGCAGTTACCACCTAGTCCTCTACGAGCAGTACTTC. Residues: CASSYHLVLYEQYF.